A single sample gave rise to the 11 T cell receptor beta chains below, sequenced in a study of identical twins. TCRdb fed the 5' RACE reads into MiXCR, producing one record per CDR3 protein. The sample lists 500,000 or so distinct CDR3 sequences; roughly 13% were seen once. This same sample was also part of a study on yellow fever vaccine responses in identical twins.

The sequencing sample was made of CD4+ T cells sorted from blood. These receptors all come from a woman younger than 35 in good health.

This clonotype was seen many times. This chain uses TRBV5-1 with TRBJ2-2; 9 nucleotides align to TRBD1. Germline CDR1 SGHRS, CDR2 YFSETQ. Unmatched junction bases numbered 6, after V lost 3 bases and J lost 6 bases. CDR3 size: 15 residues. In DNA, the CDR3 is TGCGCCAGCAGCTGGACAGGGGCTCAGGCCGGGGAGCTGTTTTTT. It is translated as CASSWTGAQAGELFF. Complete variable domain (other parts from reference TRBV5-1 and TRBJ2-2): KAGVTQTPRYLIKTRGQQVTLSCSPISGHRSVSWYQQTPGQGLQFLFEYFSETQRNKGNFPGRFSGRQFSNSRSEMNVSTLELGDSALYLCASSWTGAQAGELFFGEGSRLTVL.

This clonotype has just a few counts. The chain is built from TRBV15 and TRBJ2-5; tentatively, D is TRBD1 (6 bases). The V and J ends lost 0 bases and 3 bases respectively, with 8 bases between them. This CDR3 region has 14 residues. Germline loops: CDR1 LNHNV, CDR2 YYDKDF (reference sequence). This CDR3 reads CATSRDGDKETQYF. Here the CDR3 DNA reads TGTGCCACCAGCAGAGATGGGGACAAAGAGACCCAGTACTTC.

This chain connects TRBV10-1 to TRBJ2-1; 11 bases are shared with TRBD2. J gave up 9 bases and V 5 bases, and 12 bases lay outside the gene matches. Germline V gene data show CDR1 as WNHNN and CDR2 as SYGVQD (reference sequence). The CDR3 has 16 residues. CDR3 sequence: CASSNPVSGRAGEQFF. CDR3 coding DNA: TGCGCCAGCAGTAACCCTGTTAGCGGGAGGGCCGGTGAGCAGTTCTTC.

CDR3 in DNA: TGTGCCAGCAGCTTAGGACGGACAGATGAGCAGTTCTTC. This codes for CASSLGRTDEQFF. The chain has TRBV7-3 and TRBJ2-1; weak D call: TRBD1 (6 bases). The V gene lost 2 bases and the J gene lost 8 bases, with 10 bases spanning the gap. The CDR3 is 13 amino acids. CDR1 and CDR2 from the germline V gene are SGHTA and FQGTGA.

The chain carries TRBV10-3 and TRBJ2-5; D is unclear. Germline values: CDR1 ENHRY, CDR2 SYGVKD. The V and J ends lost 7 bases and 5 bases respectively, with 14 bases between them. The CDR3 runs 13 residues. Written as DNA, the CDR3 is TGTGCCATCACAGCACAACACGGGGAGACCCAGTACTTC. This translates into CAITAQHGETQYF.

This clonotype has more than one count but fewer than ten. The V and J genes are TRBV7-8 and TRBJ1-2; 8 bases fit TRBD1. This CDR3 is 15 amino acids long. V lost 0 bases, J lost 4 bases, and 4 bases stayed unmatched. CDR1 and CDR2 (germline): SGHVS, FQNEAQ. CDR3 amino acids: CASSLAQQGVYGYTF. CDR3 DNA sequence: TGTGCCAGCAGCTTAGCGCAACAGGGGGTCTATGGCTACACCTTC.

This clonotype has a handful of counts. The chain is built from TRBV20-1 and TRBJ2-7; weak D call: TRBD2 (6 bases). The CDR3 consists of 16 residues. V gave up 3 bases and J gave up 3 bases, with 21 bases separating them. Germline assignment: CDR1 DFQATT and CDR2 SNEGSKA (reference sequence). The CDR3 here is CSASPTVLGGGYEQYF. CDR3 bases: TGCAGTGCTAGCCCCACCGTACTGGGAGGCGGCTACGAGCAGTACTTC.

The chain recombines TRBV20-1 with TRBJ2-1; the D is unclear. V lost 6 bases to trimming and J lost 8 bases, with 20 bases between them. CDR1 is DFQATT, CDR2 SNEGSKA, per germline (reference sequence). The CDR3 is 14 amino acids. The CDR3 spells CSAVDLIGYDEQFF. The CDR3 nucleotides are TGCAGTGCCGTCGACCTGATTGGGTACGATGAGCAGTTCTTC.

This sequence joins TRBV3-1 and TRBJ2-3; tentatively, D is TRBD2 (7 bases). Germline CDR1 is LGHDT and CDR2 is YNNKEL (reference sequence). Between the trimmed V and J ends, which lost 0 bases and 7 bases, there was a span of 14 bases. The CDR3 consists of 15 residues. CDR3 protein: CASSQEAGAFYTQYF. As DNA, the CDR3 is TGTGCCAGCAGCCAAGAGGCGGGGGCCTTCTATACGCAGTATTTT.

This clonotype was observed a handful of times. The rearrangement links TRBV4-1 to TRBJ2-7, with 10 bases identical to TRBD1. The germline V gene has CDR1 MGHRA and CDR2 YSYEKL. The length of the CDR3 is 19 residues. The ends lost 0 bases at V and 0 bases at J; junction bases unmatched: 11. The CDR3 protein is CASSQETGGGGWSSYEQYF. CDR3 DNA: TGCGCCAGCAGCCAAGAGACAGGGGGCGGCGGATGGAGCTCCTACGAGCAGTACTTC.

The CDR3 coding sequence is TGTGCCAGCAGTTCAAGCGGGAGGGCCGCGGCGGAGACCCAGTACTTC. Amino acid sequence: CASSSSGRAAAETQYF. The chain recombines TRBV12-3 or TRBV12-4 with TRBJ2-5; 10 nucleotides line up with TRBD2. This CDR3 spans 16 amino acids. V dropped 4 bases and J dropped 5; count of bases not matched to a gene: 10.